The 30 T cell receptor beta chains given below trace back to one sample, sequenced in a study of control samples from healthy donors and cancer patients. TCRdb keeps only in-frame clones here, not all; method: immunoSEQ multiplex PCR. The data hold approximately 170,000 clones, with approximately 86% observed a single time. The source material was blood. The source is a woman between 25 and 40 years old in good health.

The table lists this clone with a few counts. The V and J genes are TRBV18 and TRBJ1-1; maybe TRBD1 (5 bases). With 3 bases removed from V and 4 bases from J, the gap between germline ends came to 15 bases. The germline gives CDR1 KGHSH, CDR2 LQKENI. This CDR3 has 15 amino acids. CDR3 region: CASSPSSQGITEAFF. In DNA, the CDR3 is TGTGCCAGCTCACCCTCTTCCCAGGGTATCACTGAAGCTTTCTTT.

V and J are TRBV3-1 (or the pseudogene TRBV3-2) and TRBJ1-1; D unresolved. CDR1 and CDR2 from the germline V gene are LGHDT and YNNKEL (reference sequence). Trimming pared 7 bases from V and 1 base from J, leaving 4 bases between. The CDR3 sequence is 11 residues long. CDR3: CASKGNTEAFF. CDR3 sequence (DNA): TGTGCCAGCAAGGGGAACACTGAAGCTTTCTTT.

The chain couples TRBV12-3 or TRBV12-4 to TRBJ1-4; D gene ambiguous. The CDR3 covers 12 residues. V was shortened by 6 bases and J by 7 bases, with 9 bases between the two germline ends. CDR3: CASSQFLEKLFF. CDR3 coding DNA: TGTGCCAGCAGCCAGTTCCTTGAAAAACTGTTTTTT.

CDR3 sequence: CASIGTGINEQFF. CDR3 DNA sequence: TGCGCCAGCATTGGGACAGGGATCAATGAGCAGTTCTTC. The chain uses TRBV5-1 and TRBJ2-1; the match to TRBD1 covers 9 bases. Germline CDR1 is SGHRS and CDR2 is YFSETQ. The CDR3 is made up of 13 amino acids. Trimming took 6 bases from V and 6 from J; bases not matched to a gene: 4.

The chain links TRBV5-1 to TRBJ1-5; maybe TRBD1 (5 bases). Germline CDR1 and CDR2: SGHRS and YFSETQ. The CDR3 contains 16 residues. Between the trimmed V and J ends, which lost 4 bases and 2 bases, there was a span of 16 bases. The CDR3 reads CASSQGGGGGNQPQHF. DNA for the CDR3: TGCGCCAGCAGCCAGGGTGGGGGAGGGGGCAATCAGCCCCAGCATTTT.

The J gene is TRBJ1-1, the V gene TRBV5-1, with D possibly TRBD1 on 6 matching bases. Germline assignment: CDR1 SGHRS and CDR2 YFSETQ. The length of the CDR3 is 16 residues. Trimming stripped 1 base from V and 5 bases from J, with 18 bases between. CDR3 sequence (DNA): TGCGCCAGCAGCTTGTTTCTTCGGGGGCTCTTTACTGAAGCTTTCTTT. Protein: CASSLFLRGLFTEAFF.

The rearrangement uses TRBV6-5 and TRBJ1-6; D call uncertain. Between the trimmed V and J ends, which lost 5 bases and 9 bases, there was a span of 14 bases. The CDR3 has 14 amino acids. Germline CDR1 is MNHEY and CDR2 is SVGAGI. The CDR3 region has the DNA TGTGCCAGCAGTAGAAGTACCCAGGCTTCACCCCTCCACTTT. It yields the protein CASSRSTQASPLHF.

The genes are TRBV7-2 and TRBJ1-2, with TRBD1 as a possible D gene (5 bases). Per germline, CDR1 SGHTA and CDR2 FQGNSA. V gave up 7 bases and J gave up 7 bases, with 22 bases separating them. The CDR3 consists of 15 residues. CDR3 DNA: TGTGCCAGCACCCCAAATCTCGGGAGGGGAGGTGGCTACACCTTC. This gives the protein CASTPNLGRGGGYTF.

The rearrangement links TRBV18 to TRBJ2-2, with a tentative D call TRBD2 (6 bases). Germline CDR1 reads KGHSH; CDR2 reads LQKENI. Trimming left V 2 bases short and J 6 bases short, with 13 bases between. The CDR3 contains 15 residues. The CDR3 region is CASSPSQGGSGELFF. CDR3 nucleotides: TGTGCCAGCTCACCAAGTCAGGGAGGTTCCGGGGAGCTGTTTTTT.

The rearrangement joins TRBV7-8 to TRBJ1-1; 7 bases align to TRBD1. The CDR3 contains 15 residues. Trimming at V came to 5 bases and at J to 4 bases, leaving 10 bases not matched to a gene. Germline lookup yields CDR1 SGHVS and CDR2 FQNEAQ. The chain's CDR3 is CASSEQGRLSTEAFF. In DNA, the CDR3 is TGTGCCAGCAGCGAACAGGGGCGGCTGAGCACTGAAGCTTTCTTT.

The CDR3 bases are TGTGCCTGGAGTGACAGCTCCTACGAGCAGTACGTC. This translates into CAWSDSSYEQYV. V usage is TRBV30 and J usage is TRBJ2-7, with D uncertain. V was pared by 1 base and J by 0 bases, with 4 bases between. This CDR3 contains 12 residues. CDR1 and CDR2 from the germline V gene are GTSNPN and SVGIG (reference sequence).

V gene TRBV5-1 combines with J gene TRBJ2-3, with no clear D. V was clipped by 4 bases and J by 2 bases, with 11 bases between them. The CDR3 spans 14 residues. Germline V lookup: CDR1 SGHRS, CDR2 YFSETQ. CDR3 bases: TGCGCCAGCAGCCCTGAAGACCCCACAGATACGCAGTATTTT. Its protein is CASSPEDPTDTQYF.

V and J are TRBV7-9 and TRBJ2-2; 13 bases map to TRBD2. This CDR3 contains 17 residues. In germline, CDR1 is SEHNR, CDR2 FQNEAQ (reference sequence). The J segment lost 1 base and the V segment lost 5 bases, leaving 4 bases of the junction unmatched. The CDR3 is CASSSGLAGENTGELFF. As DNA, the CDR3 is TGTGCCAGCAGCAGCGGACTAGCGGGGGAGAACACCGGGGAGCTGTTTTTT.

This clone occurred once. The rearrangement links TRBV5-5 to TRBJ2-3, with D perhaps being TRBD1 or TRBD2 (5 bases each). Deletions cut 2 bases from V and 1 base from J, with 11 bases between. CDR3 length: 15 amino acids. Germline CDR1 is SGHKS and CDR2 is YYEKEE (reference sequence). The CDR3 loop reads CASSFTGTRTDTQYF. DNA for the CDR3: TGTGCCAGCAGCTTTACCGGGACCCGCACAGATACGCAGTATTTT. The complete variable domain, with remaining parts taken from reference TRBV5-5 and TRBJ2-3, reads DAGVTQSPTHLIKTRGQQVTLRCSPISGHKSVSWYQQVLGQGPQFIFQYYEKEERGRGNFPDRFSARQFPNYSSELNVNALLLGDSALYLCASSFTGTRTDTQYFGPGTRLTVL.

Written as DNA, the CDR3 is TGTGCCAGTAGTATACCTAGCGGGATAGGCCAAGAGACCCAGTACTTC. Translation: CASSIPSGIGQETQYF. The V and J genes are TRBV19 and TRBJ2-5; the match to TRBD2 covers 9 bases. This CDR3 is 16 amino acids long. Losses at the gene ends were 2 bases for V and 1 base for J; bases not matched to a gene: 5. The germline CDR1 and CDR2 sequences are LNHDA and SQIVND (reference sequence).

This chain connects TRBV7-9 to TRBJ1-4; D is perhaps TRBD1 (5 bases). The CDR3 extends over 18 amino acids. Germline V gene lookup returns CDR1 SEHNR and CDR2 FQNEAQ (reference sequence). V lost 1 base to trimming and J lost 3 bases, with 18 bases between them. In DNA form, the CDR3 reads TGTGCCAGCAGCTTAGTGGGAGGGCCCAGGGCAGCTAATGAAAAACTGTTTTTT. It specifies CASSLVGGPRAANEKLFF.

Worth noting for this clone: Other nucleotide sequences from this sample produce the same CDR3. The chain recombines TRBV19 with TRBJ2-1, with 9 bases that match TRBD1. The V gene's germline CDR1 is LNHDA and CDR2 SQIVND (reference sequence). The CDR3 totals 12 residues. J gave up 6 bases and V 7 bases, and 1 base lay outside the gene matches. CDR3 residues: CASKTGGNEQFF. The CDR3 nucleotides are TGTGCCAGTAAGACAGGGGGCAATGAGCAGTTCTTC.

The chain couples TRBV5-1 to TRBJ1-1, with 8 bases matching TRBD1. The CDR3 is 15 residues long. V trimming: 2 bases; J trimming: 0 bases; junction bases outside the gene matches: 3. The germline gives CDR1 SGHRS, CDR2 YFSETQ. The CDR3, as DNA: TGCGCCAGCAGCTTACAGGGGGAATTGAACACTGAAGCTTTCTTT. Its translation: CASSLQGELNTEAFF.

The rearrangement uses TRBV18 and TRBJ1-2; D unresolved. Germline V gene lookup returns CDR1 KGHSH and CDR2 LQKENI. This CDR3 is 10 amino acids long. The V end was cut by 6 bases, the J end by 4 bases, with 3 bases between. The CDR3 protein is CASSTYGYTF. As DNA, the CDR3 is TGTGCCAGCTCGACCTATGGCTACACCTTC.

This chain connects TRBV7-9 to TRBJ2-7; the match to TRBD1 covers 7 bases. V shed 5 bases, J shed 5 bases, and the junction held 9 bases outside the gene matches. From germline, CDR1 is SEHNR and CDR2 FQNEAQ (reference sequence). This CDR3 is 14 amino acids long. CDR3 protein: CASSPIQGFHEQYV. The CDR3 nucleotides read TGTGCCAGCAGCCCTATACAGGGGTTCCACGAGCAGTACGTC.

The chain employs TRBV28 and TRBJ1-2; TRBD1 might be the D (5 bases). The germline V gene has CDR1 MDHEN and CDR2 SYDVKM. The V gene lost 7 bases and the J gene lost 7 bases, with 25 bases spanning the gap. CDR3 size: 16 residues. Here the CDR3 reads CASTDTARGVSGGYTF. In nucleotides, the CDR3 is TGTGCCAGCACCGACACCGCGAGGGGTGTTAGCGGTGGCTACACCTTC.

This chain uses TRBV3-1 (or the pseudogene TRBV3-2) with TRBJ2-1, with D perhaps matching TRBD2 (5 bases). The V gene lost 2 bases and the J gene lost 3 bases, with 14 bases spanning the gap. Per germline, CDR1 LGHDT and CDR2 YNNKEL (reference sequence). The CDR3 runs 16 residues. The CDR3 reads CASSQTGLHLYNEQFF. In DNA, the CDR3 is TGTGCCAGCAGCCAAACCGGACTGCACCTCTACAATGAGCAGTTCTTC.

CDR3 protein: CASSHWSLAGVLSSYNEQFF. DNA of the CDR3: TGTGCCAGCAGCCATTGGTCCCTAGCGGGAGTCCTGAGCTCCTACAATGAGCAGTTCTTC. The chain has TRBV14 and TRBJ2-1; 10 bases fit TRBD2. Trimming removed 3 bases from V and 0 bases from J; junction bases left unmatched: 14. The CDR3 runs 20 residues. Germline V CDR1 and CDR2: SGHDN, FVKESK.

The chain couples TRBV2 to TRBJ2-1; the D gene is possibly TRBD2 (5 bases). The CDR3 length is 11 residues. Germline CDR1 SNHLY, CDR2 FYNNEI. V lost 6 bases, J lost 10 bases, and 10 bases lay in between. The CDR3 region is CASRGVSEQFF. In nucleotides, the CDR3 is TGTGCCAGCAGGGGAGTATCCGAGCAGTTCTTC.

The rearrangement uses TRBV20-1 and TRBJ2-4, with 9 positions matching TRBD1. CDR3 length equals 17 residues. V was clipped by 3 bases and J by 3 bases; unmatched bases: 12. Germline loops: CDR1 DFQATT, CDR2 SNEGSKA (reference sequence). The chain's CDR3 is CSASQYRTGEGKNIQYF. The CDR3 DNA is TGCAGTGCTAGTCAGTACCGGACAGGGGAAGGCAAAAACATTCAGTACTTC.

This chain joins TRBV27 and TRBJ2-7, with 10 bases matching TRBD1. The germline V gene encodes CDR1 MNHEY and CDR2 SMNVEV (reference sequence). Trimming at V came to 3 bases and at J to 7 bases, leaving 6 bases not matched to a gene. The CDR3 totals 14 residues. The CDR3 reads CASSFGTGVGEQYF. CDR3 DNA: TGTGCCAGCAGTTTCGGGACAGGGGTAGGAGAGCAGTACTTC.

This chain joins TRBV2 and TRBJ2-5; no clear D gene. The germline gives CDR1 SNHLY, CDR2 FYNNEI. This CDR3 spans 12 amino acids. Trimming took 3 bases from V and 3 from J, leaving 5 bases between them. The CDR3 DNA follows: TGTGCCAGCAGTGACCCTAAAGAGACCCAGTACTTC. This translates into CASSDPKETQYF.

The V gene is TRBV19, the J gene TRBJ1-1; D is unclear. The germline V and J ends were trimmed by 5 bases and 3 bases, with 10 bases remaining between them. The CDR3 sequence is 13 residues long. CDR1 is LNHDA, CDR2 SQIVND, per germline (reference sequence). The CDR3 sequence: CASSRRRDTEAFF. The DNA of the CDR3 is TGTGCCAGTAGTCGGCGTCGGGACACTGAAGCTTTCTTT.

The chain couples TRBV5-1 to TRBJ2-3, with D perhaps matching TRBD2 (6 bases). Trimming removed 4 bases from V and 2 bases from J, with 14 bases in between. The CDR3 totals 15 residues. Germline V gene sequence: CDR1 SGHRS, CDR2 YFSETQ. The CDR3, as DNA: TGCGCCAGCAGCCCTGGCGGACTAAACACAGATACGCAGTATTTT. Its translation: CASSPGGLNTDTQYF.

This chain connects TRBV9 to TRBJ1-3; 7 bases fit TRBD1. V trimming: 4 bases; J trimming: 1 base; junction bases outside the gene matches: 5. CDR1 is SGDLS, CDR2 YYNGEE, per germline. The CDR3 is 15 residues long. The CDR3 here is CASSPDRVSGNTIYF. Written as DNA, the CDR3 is TGTGCCAGCAGCCCTGACAGGGTTTCTGGAAACACCATATATTTT.